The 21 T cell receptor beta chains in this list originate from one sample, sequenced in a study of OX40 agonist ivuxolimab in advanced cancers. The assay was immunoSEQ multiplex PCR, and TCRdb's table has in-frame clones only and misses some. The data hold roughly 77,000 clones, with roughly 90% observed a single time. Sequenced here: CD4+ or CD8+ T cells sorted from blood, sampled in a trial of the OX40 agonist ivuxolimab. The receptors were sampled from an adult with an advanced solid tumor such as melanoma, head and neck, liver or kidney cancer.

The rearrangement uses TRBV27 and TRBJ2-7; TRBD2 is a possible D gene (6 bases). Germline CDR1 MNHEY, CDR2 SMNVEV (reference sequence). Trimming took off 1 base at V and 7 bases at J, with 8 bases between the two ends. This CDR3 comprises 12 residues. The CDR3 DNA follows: TGTGCCAGCAGTTTATTTGGGGGGGAGCAGTACTTC. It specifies CASSLFGGEQYF.

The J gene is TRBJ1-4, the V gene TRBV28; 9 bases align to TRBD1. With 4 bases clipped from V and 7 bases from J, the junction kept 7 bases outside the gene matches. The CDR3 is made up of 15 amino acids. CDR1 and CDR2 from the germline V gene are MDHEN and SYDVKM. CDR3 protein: CASSYQQGASEKLFF. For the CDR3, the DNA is TGTGCCAGCAGTTACCAACAGGGGGCAAGTGAAAAACTGTTTTTT.

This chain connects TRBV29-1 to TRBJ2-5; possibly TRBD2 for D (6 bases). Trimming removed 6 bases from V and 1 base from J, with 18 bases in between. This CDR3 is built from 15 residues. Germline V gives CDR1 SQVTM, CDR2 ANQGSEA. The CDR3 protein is CSVTRLGASQETQYF. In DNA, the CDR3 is TGCAGCGTCACCAGACTAGGGGCTTCCCAAGAGACCCAGTACTTC.

The CDR3 loop is CSVEGILREQYF. Written as DNA, the CDR3 is TGCAGCGTTGAGGGGATCTTACGCGAGCAGTACTTC. The chain recombines TRBV29-1 with TRBJ2-7; D gene unclear. In germline, CDR1 is SQVTM, CDR2 ANQGSEA. This CDR3 is built from 12 residues. V shed 3 bases and J shed 6 bases, with 12 bases lying between them.

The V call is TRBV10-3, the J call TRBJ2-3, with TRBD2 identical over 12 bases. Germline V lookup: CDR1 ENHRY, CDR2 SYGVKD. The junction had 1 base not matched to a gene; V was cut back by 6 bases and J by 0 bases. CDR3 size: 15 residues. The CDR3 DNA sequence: TGTGCCATCAGCGGGACTAGCGGGAGCACAGATACGCAGTATTTT. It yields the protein CAISGTSGSTDTQYF.

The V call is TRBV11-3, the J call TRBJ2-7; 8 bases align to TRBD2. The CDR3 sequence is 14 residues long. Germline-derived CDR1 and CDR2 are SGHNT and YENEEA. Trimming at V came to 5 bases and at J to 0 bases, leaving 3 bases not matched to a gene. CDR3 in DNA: TGTGCCAGCAGCCGAAGCGGGAGCTCCTACGAGCAGTACTTC. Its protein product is CASSRSGSSYEQYF.

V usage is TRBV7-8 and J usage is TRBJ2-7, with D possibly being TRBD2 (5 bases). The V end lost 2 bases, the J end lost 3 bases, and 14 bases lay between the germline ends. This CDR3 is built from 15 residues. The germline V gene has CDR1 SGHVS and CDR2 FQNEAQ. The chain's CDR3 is CASSLRGRVDYEQYF. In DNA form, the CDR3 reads TGTGCCAGCAGCTTACGCGGGCGGGTCGACTACGAGCAGTACTTC.

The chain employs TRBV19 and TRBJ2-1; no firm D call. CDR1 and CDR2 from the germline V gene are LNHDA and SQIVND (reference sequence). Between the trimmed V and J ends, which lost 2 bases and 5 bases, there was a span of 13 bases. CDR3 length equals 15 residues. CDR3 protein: CASSISYAQNNEQFF. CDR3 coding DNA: TGTGCCAGTAGTATAAGCTATGCGCAAAACAATGAGCAGTTCTTC.

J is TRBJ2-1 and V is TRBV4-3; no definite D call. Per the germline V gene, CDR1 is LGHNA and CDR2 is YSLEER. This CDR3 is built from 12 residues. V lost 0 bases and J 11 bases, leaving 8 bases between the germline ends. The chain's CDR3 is CASSQDPNQQFF. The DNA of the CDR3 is TGCGCCAGCAGCCAAGACCCAAATCAGCAGTTCTTC.

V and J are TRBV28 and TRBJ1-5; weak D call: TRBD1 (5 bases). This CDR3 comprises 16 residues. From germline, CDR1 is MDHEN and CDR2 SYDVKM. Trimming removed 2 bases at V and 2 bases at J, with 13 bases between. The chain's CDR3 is CASSLSPGMGNQPQHF. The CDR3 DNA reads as TGTGCCAGCAGTTTAAGCCCAGGGATGGGCAATCAGCCCCAGCATTTT. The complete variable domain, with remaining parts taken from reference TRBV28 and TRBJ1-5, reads DVKVTQSSRYLVKRTGEKVFLECVQDMDHENMFWYRQDPGLGLRLIYFSYDVKMKEKGDIPEGYSVSREKKERFSLILESASTNQTSMYLCASSLSPGMGNQPQHFGDGTRLSIL.

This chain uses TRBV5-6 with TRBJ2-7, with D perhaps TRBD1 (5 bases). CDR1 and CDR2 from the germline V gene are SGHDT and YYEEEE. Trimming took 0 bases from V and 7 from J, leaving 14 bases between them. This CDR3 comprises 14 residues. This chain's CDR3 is CASSLAVRVWEQYF. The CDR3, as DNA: TGTGCCAGCAGCTTGGCCGTCAGGGTGTGGGAGCAGTACTTC.

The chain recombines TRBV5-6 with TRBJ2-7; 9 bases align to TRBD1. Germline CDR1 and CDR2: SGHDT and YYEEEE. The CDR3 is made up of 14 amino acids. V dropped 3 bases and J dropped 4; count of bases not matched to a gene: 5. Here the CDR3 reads CASSWGQGRYEQYF. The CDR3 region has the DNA TGTGCCAGCAGCTGGGGACAGGGACGGTACGAGCAGTACTTC. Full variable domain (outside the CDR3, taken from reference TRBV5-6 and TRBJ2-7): DAGVTQSPTHLIKTRGQQVTLRCSPKSGHDTVSWYQQALGQGPQFIFQYYEEEERQRGNFPDRFSGHQFPNYSSELNVNALLLGDSALYLCASSWGQGRYEQYFGPGTRLTVT.

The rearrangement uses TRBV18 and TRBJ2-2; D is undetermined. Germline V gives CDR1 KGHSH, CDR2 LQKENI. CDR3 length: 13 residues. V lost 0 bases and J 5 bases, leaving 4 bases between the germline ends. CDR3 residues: CASSPPATGELFF. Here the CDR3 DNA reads TGTGCCAGCTCACCACCGGCAACCGGGGAGCTGTTTTTT.

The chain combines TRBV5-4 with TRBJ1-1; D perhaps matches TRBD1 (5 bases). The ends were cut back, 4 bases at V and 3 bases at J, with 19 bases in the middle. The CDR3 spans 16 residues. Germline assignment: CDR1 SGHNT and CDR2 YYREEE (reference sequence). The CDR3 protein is CASSPPRLGEHTEAFF. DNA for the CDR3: TGTGCCAGCAGCCCCCCCCGCCTAGGGGAGCACACTGAAGCTTTCTTT.

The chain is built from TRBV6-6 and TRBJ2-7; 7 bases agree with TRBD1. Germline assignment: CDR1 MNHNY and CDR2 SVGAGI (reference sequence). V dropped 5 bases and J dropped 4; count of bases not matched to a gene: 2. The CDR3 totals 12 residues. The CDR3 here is CASSMTGYEQYF. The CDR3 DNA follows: TGTGCCAGCAGTATGACAGGGTACGAGCAGTACTTC.

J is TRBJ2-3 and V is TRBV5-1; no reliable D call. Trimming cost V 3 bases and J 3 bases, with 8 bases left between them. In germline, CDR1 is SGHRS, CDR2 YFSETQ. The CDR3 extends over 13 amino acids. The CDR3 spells CASSYPNTDTQYF. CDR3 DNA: TGCGCCAGCAGCTATCCTAATACAGATACGCAGTATTTT.

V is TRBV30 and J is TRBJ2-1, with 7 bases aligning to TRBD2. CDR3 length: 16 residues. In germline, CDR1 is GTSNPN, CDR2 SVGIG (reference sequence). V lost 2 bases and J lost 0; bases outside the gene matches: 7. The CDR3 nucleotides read TGTGCCTGGAGTTTTCGGGGCGGGAGCTCCTACAATGAGCAGTTCTTC. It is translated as CAWSFRGGSSYNEQFF.

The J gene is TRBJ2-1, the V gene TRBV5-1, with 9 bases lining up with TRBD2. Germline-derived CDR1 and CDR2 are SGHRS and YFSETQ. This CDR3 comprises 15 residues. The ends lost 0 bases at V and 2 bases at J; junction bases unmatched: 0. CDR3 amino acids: CASSLASGTYNEQFF. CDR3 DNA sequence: TGCGCCAGCAGCTTGGCTAGCGGGACCTACAATGAGCAGTTCTTC.

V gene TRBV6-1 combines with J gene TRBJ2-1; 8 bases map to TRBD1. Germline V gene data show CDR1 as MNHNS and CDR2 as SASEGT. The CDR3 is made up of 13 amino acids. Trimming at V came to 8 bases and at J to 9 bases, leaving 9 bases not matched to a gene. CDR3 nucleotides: TGTGCCAGCGTCAAGGACAGGGACGTTGAGCAGTTCTTC. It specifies CASVKDRDVEQFF.

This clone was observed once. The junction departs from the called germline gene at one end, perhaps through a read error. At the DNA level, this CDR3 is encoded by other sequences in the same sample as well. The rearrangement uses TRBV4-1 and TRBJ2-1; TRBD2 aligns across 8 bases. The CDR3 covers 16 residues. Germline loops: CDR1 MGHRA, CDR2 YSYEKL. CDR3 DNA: TGCGCCAGCAGTCAAGGGCTAGGAGCGGGAGAAGCTGAGCAGTTCTTC. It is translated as CASSQGLGAGEAEQFF.

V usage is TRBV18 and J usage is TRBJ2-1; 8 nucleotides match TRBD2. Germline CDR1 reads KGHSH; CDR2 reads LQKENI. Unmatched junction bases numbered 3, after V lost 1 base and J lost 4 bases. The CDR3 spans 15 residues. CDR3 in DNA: TGTGCCAGCTCACCACGGCTAGCGGGTTACAATGAGCAGTTCTTC. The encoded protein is CASSPRLAGYNEQFF.